This T cell receptor (beta chain) is drawn from a study of T cells in women clearing cervical HPV infection. General study findings and limits: CIN3+ cases had significantly higher TCR repertoire richness than controls, but evenness did not differ.

Comment on this clone: The antigen is undetermined. The sequenced fragment ends 3 residues before the CDR3 boundary, so the rest is inferred from the germline J gene.

Per germline, CDR1 DFQATT and CDR2 SNEGSKA (reference sequence). V lost 2 bases and J 5 bases, leaving 9 bases between the germline ends. The CDR3 runs 12 residues. TCRdb keeps only in-frame clones here, not all; method: immunoSEQ multiplex PCR. Its table lists 48,000 or so clones. J is TRBJ2-5 and V is TRBV20-1, with a possible D match to TRBD2 (6 bases). Sequences were obtained from blood buffy coat. The sequence was collected from a woman aged 18 to 75 with a cervical HPV16 infection that either progressed to CIN3+ or cleared (not recorded which). The CDR3 is CSARPSAETQYF. The sequenced part of the CDR3 DNA is TGCAGTGCTAGACCTAGCGCCGAGACC.